Listed below are T cell receptor beta chains from one sample, sequenced in a study of T cell repertoires in cytomegalovirus infection. For these TCRs, the target antigens are not known. TCRdb recomputed calls from the reads with MiXCR, one row per CDR3 protein. The data contain 150,000 or so distinct CDR3 sequences, less than 25% of them seen just once; the ten biggest clones take up roughly 27%. The source material was CD8+ T cells from cultured PBMCs, sampled from culture after CMV antigen stimulation. These receptors all come from a human donor in good health (CMV status not recorded). Some clones in this sample may be carry-over from other donors' samples. The CDR3 runs from the conserved cysteine through the conserved F or W.

J gene,V gene,CDR3 protein
TRBJ1-1,TRBV19,CASEVGGSTEAFF
TRBJ2-3,TRBV7-6,CASSLALAGGDPTDTQYF
TRBJ2-3,TRBV13,CASSSTGDGPDTQYF
TRBJ2-1,TRBV12-3/TRBV12-4,CASSLPGGLIGDEQFF
TRBJ2-3,TRBV27,CASRASGGYTDTQYF
TRBJ1-5,TRBV25-1,CASSEHGDQPQHF
TRBJ2-1,TRBV27,CASSPKYNEQFF
TRBJ1-5,TRBV19,CASSIERGRFWFNQPQHF
TRBJ2-1,TRBV12-3/TRBV12-4,CASSPTGGEQFF
TRBJ2-1,TRBV7-2,CASRNRDTSSYNEQFF
TRBJ2-7,TRBV20-1,CSVKALTGGYEDEQYF
TRBJ1-5,TRBV6-1,CASRPDGNSNQPQHF
TRBJ1-1,TRBV7-2,CASRPVGTEAFF
TRBJ1-2,TRBV4-1,CASSQSNRDDYTF
TRBJ2-2,TRBV7-2,CASSPTGGSNTGELFF
TRBJ2-2,TRBV7-9,CASPRDRVNTGELFF
TRBJ2-6,TRBV7-9,CASSPGTGGVGANVLTF
TRBJ2-5,TRBV7-9,CASSLARGGSRETQYF